The rows below give T cell receptor beta chains drawn from one sample of a study of T-cell reconstitution after alpha-beta-depleted transplantation in children. TCRdb re-analysed the PCR reads in MiXCR, keeping a single row per CDR3 protein. The sample has about 230,000 distinct CDR3 sequences, roughly a tenth seen once. The sequences come from PBMCs from the stem cell graft donor, collected from the stem cell graft. These receptors were collected from a human donor who donated a stem cell graft to a child with acute lymphoblastic leukemia. Both conserved end residues are part of each CDR3. The D gene is left open where the match is weak. A clone size is listed for some rows: how often the clone was seen (once, few, many), or a class if it is expanded.

TRBJ1-1	.	TRBV12-3/TRBV12-4	few	CASSTGLRAYSNTEAFF	TGTGCCAGCAGTACAGGGTTACGGGCCTACTCTAACACTGAAGCTTTCTTT
TRBJ2-3	TRBD1	TRBV12-3/TRBV12-4	many	CASSPWNRGQRNTQYF	TGTGCCAGCAGTCCATGGAACAGGGGGCAGCGGAATACGCAGTATTTT
TRBJ2-3	.	TRBV7-2	.	CASSLLGGSTDTQYF	TGTGCCAGCAGCCTCCTCGGCGGAAGCACAGATACGCAGTATTTT
TRBJ1-2	TRBD1	TRBV6-1	.	CASSTGGWDGYTF	TGTGCCAGCAGTACAGGGGGCTGGGATGGCTACACCTTC
TRBJ2-1	TRBD2	TRBV15	many	CATSRAWEGLAGNNEQFF	TGTGCCACCAGCAGAGCTTGGGAAGGACTAGCGGGGAACAATGAGCAGTTCTTC
TRBJ2-5	TRBD2	TRBV5-5	few	CASSLAFQERGLGETQYF	TGTGCCAGCAGCTTGGCTTTCCAGGAGCGGGGTTTAGGAGAGACCCAGTACTTC
TRBJ2-4	TRBD1	TRBV7-9	.	CASSRPGGLNIQYF	TGTGCCAGCAGCAGGCCAGGGGGCTTAAACATTCAGTACTTC
TRBJ2-7	.	TRBV29-1	.	CSVEGRNSYEQYF	TGCAGCGTTGAGGGCAGAAACTCCTACGAGCAGTACTTC
TRBJ2-3	.	TRBV10-3	.	CAMGPAVEDTQYF	TGTGCCATGGGCCCCGCCGTGGAAGATACGCAGTATTTT
TRBJ1-2	.	TRBV5-6	many	CASSRAALFSF	TGTGCCAGCAGCCGGGCGGCACTTTTCTCCTTC
TRBJ2-1	.	TRBV7-2	.	CASSSTRVVRQFF	TGTGCCAGCAGCTCCACTCGGGTTGTTCGGCAGTTCTTC
TRBJ2-1	.	TRBV12-3/TRBV12-4	few	CASRYTAFSYNEQFF	TGTGCCAGCAGGTATACAGCATTCTCCTACAATGAGCAGTTCTTC
TRBJ2-6	.	TRBV11-3	few	CASSLGSLAGANVLTF	TGTGCCAGCAGCTTAGGTTCCCTTGCTGGGGCCAACGTCCTGACTTTC
TRBJ2-1	.	TRBV4-1	many	CASSQGGVPGGQFF	TGCGCCAGCAGCCAAGGAGGAGTCCCTGGCGGGCAGTTCTTC
TRBJ2-3	TRBD2	TRBV27	many	CASSSSGGPYTQYF	TGTGCCAGCAGTTCAAGCGGGGGGCCCTATACGCAGTATTTT
TRBJ2-7	.	TRBV3-1	few	CASSRQTGQWGQYF	TGTGCCAGCAGCCGCCAGACAGGCCAATGGGGGCAGTACTTC
TRBJ1-1	.	TRBV20-1	many	CSASLPGTEAFF	TGCAGTGCTAGTTTACCAGGGACTGAAGCTTTCTTT
TRBJ1-1	.	TRBV12-3/TRBV12-4	.	CASRPRHLYTEAFF	TGTGCCAGCAGGCCGCGACATTTGTACACTGAAGCTTTCTTT
TRBJ2-7	.	TRBV5-8	.	CASSRTGPYEQYF	TGTGCCAGCAGCAGGACGGGTCCCTACGAGCAGTACTTC
TRBJ2-1	.	TRBV6-5	few	CASKEEIGEQFF	TGTGCCAGCAAGGAGGAAATAGGCGAGCAGTTCTTC
TRBJ2-2	.	TRBV10-3	many	CAISVTPTNTGELFF	TGTGCCATCAGTGTCACACCAACGAACACCGGGGAGCTGTTTTTT
TRBJ2-3	.	TRBV5-1	few	CASSLAVGDTDTQYF	TGCGCCAGCAGCTTGGCCGTAGGAGACACAGATACGCAGTATTTT
TRBJ2-1	TRBD2	TRBV7-9	.	CASSPPGGGYRGQFF	TGTGCCAGCAGCCCCCCTGGCGGGGGGTATCGCGGGCAGTTCTTC
TRBJ2-4	.	TRBV11-3	few	CASSLGRGNIQYF	TGTGCCAGCAGCTTAGGACGGGGAAACATTCAGTACTTC
TRBJ1-3	.	TRBV6-5	many	CASSYAGFGNTIYF	TGTGCCAGCAGTTACGCAGGGTTCGGGAACACCATATATTTT
TRBJ2-1	.	TRBV25-1	few	CATEPDRNFYNEQFF	TGTGCCACCGAACCGGACCGAAATTTCTACAATGAGCAGTTCTTC
TRBJ1-4	.	TRBV5-1	many	CASSPRDGENEKLFF	TGCGCCAGCAGCCCCCGGGACGGAGAAAATGAAAAACTGTTTTTT
TRBJ2-7	.	TRBV4-3	few	CASSQVNNDEQYF	TGCGCCAGCAGCCAAGTGAACAATGACGAGCAGTACTTC
TRBJ2-7	.	TRBV7-9	.	CASRLDSAGEQYF	TGTGCCAGCAGGCTTGACAGTGCGGGCGAGCAGTACTTC
TRBJ2-7	TRBD1	TRBV29-1	few	CSVGTGGLDEQYF	TGCAGCGTTGGGACAGGGGGTTTGGACGAGCAGTACTTC
TRBJ1-1	.	TRBV5-1	.	CASSLGTGYMNTEAFF	TGCGCCAGCAGCTTGGGGACGGGCTACATGAACACTGAAGCTTTCTTT
TRBJ2-5	TRBD2	TRBV20-1	few	CSARDYLNQETQYF	TGCAGTGCTCGGGACTACCTCAACCAAGAGACCCAGTACTTC
TRBJ2-3	.	TRBV19	.	CASSIFRGEDTQYF	TGTGCCAGTAGTATCTTTCGAGGGGAGGATACGCAGTATTTT
TRBJ1-5	TRBD1	TRBV5-1	few	CASSFSTGANQPQHF	TGCGCCAGCAGCTTTTCTACAGGGGCCAATCAGCCCCAGCATTTT
TRBJ2-3	TRBD2	TRBV7-2	many	CASSPGLATDTQYF	TGTGCCAGCAGCCCAGGACTAGCCACAGATACGCAGTATTTT
TRBJ2-1	TRBD1	TRBV24-1	many	CATSEAGGHNEQFF	TGTGCCACCAGTGAGGCAGGGGGCCATAATGAGCAGTTCTTC
TRBJ2-7	.	TRBV20-1	.	CSARFVNGDYEQYF	TGCAGTGCTAGGTTCGTAAACGGGGACTACGAGCAGTACTTC
TRBJ1-1	.	TRBV29-1	.	CSVDSRVRVNTEAFF	TGCAGCGTTGACTCCCGGGTTAGAGTGAACACTGAAGCTTTCTTT
TRBJ1-1	TRBD1	TRBV6-5	many	CASSTSGTGSNTEAFF	TGTGCCAGCAGTACCTCCGGGACAGGGTCTAACACTGAAGCTTTCTTT
TRBJ2-1	.	TRBV11-3	many	CASSLLQGSGYNEQFF	TGTGCCAGCAGCCTATTACAGGGCTCGGGGTACAATGAGCAGTTCTTC
TRBJ1-1	.	TRBV7-2	.	CASSLLEAFF	TGTGCCAGCAGCTTACTTGAAGCTTTCTTT
TRBJ1-1	.	TRBV5-1	many	CASYAERGLGTEAFF	TGCGCCAGCTACGCTGAACGGGGGCTAGGCACTGAAGCTTTCTTT
TRBJ2-5	TRBD2	TRBV5-1	many	CASSLAGGLQETQYF	TGCGCCAGCAGCTTAGCGGGGGGCCTCCAAGAGACCCAGTACTTC
TRBJ2-2	.	TRBV9	.	CASSGGVTGELFF	TGTGCCAGCAGCGGAGGGGTCACCGGGGAGCTGTTTTTT
TRBJ2-1	.	TRBV20-1	.	CSANRGPVNEQFF	TGCAGTGCTAATCGTGGACCCGTCAATGAGCAGTTCTTC
TRBJ1-2	.	TRBV29-1	few	CSVEGVYGYTF	TGCAGCGTTGAAGGGGTCTATGGCTACACCTTC
TRBJ2-7	.	TRBV29-1	few	CSVEDARGGSYEQYF	TGCAGCGTTGAAGATGCGAGGGGCGGCTCCTACGAGCAGTACTTC
TRBJ2-2	.	TRBV4-3	few	CASSPSREWGLFF	TGCGCCAGCAGTCCCTCTCGGGAGTGGGGGCTGTTTTTT
TRBJ2-6	TRBD1	TRBV15	.	CATSRPGTGPRGANVLTF	TGTGCCACCAGCAGACCTGGGACAGGCCCGAGGGGGGCCAACGTCCTGACTTTC
TRBJ1-1	.	TRBV4-1	many	CASSQDASGPKAFF	TGCGCCAGCAGCCAAGATGCTTCCGGGCCAAAAGCTTTCTTT
TRBJ1-5	TRBD1	TRBV5-1	.	CASSLQGWHQPQHF	TGCGCCAGCAGCCTACAGGGGTGGCATCAGCCCCAGCATTTT
TRBJ2-1	TRBD1	TRBV3-1	many	CASSQDGRTGPNGEQFF	TGTGCCAGCAGCCAAGATGGCCGGACAGGCCCTAATGGTGAGCAGTTCTTC